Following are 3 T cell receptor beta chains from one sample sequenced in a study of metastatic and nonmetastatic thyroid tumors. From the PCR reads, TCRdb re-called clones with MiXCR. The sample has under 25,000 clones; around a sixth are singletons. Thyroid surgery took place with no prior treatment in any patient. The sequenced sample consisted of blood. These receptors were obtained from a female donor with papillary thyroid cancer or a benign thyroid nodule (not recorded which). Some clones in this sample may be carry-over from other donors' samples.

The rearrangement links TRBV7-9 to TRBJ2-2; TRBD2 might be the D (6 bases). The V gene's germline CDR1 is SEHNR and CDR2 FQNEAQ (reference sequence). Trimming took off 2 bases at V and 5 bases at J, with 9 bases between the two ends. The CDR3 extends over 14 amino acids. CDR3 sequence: CASSLFGGTGELFF. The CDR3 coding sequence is TGTGCCAGCAGCTTATTTGGAGGGACCGGGGAGCTGTTTTTT.

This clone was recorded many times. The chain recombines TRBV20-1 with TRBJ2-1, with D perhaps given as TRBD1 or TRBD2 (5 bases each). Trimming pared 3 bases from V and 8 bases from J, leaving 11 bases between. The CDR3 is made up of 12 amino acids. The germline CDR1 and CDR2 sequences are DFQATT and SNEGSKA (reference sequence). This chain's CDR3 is CSARSSRDEQFF. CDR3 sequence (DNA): TGCAGTGCTAGGTCTAGCAGGGATGAGCAGTTCTTC.

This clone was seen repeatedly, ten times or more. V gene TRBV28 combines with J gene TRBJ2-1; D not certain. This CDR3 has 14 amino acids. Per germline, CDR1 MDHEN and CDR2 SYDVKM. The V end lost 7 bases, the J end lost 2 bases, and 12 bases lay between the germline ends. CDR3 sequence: CASTVGSPYNEQFF. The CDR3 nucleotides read TGTGCCAGCACGGTCGGAAGCCCCTACAATGAGCAGTTCTTC.